This entry lists 21 T cell receptor beta chains sequenced from one sample in a study of cytomegalovirus exposure and HLA in healthy donors. The PCR made use of 60 Vbeta and 13 Jbeta primers. Profiled with immunoSEQ multiplex PCR; TCRdb holds only in-frame clones, not every one. This table has 60,000 to 70,000 clones, about 79% appearing once. The sequencing input was PBMCs. Receptors originate from a man aged 55 to 70 in good health and CMV-seropositive.

The chain couples TRBV10-1 to TRBJ2-3; the D gene is possibly TRBD1 (5 bases). The CDR3 spans 16 residues. Germline CDR1 is WNHNN and CDR2 is SYGVQD (reference sequence). V lost 2 bases and J lost 0, with 12 bases in between. The CDR3 here is CASSEISSGSTDTQYF. CDR3 DNA: TGCGCCAGCAGTGAGATTTCGTCAGGGAGCACAGATACGCAGTATTTT.

J is TRBJ2-7 and V is TRBV6-1; D may be TRBD2 (6 bases). Trimming removed 3 bases at V and 4 bases at J, with 7 bases between. CDR3 length: 12 residues. CDR1 and CDR2 from the germline V gene are MNHNS and SASEGT. CDR3 nucleotides: TGTGCCAGCAGTGAGGGGGGATACGAGCAGTACTTC. Translation: CASSEGGYEQYF.

The V and J genes are TRBV18 and TRBJ1-2, with D possibly matching TRBD1 (5 bases). Trimming pared 8 bases from V and 4 bases from J, leaving 17 bases between. Germline V CDR1 and CDR2: KGHSH, LQKENI. There are 14 residues in the CDR3. The CDR3 coding sequence is TGTGCCAGCCGCAGCGGGGCGGGGGGCTATGGCTACACCTTC. Protein sequence: CASRSGAGGYGYTF.

This clone has a handful of counts. J is TRBJ2-3 and V is TRBV6-4; D possibly corresponds to TRBD2 (6 bases). Between the trimmed V and J ends, which lost 2 bases and 0 bases, there was a span of 9 bases. Germline lookup yields CDR1 MRHNA and CDR2 SNTAGT. CDR3 size: 15 residues. CDR3: CASSDAGTSTDTQYF. The CDR3 nucleotides read TGTGCCAGCAGTGACGCGGGAACTAGCACAGATACGCAGTATTTT.

The chain uses TRBV29-1 and TRBJ2-7, with D tentatively TRBD1 (6 bases). Per the germline V gene, CDR1 is SQVTM and CDR2 is ANQGSEA. The CDR3 contains 12 residues. Trimming shortened V by 4 bases and J by 2 bases, and 9 bases separated the two germline ends. CDR3 DNA: TGCAGCGTTGCACAGGGTACCTACGAGCAGTACTTC. Its protein is CSVAQGTYEQYF.

This clone occurred once. The chain combines TRBV7-2 with TRBJ2-3; 8 bases align to TRBD1. CDR3 length equals 14 residues. V shed 6 bases, J shed 0 bases, and the junction held 2 bases outside the gene matches. Germline lookup yields CDR1 SGHTA and CDR2 FQGNSA. The CDR3 sequence is CASRRDRSTDTQYF. In nucleotides, the CDR3 is TGTGCCAGCAGACGGGACAGGAGCACAGATACGCAGTATTTT.

This sequence joins TRBV6-5 and TRBJ1-5, with D unclear. Germline V gene lookup returns CDR1 MNHEY and CDR2 SVGAGI. The V and J ends lost 0 bases and 6 bases respectively, with 9 bases between them. The length of the CDR3 is 14 residues. CDR3: CASSYSGYTQPQHF. CDR3 in DNA: TGTGCCAGCAGTTACTCCGGGTACACTCAGCCCCAGCATTTT.

This clone was detected a few times. This chain joins TRBV7-2 and TRBJ1-2; D may be TRBD1 (6 bases). Looked up from germline, CDR1 is SGHTA and CDR2 is FQGNSA. The CDR3 is made up of 15 amino acids. Deletions cut 4 bases from V and 4 bases from J, with 16 bases between. CDR3 sequence (DNA): TGTGCCAGCAGCTCTCCCGCACAGGGCGGCTATGGCTACACCTTC. Protein: CASSSPAQGGYGYTF. Together with reference TRBV7-2 and TRBJ1-2, the CDR3 gives the full variable domain: GAGVSQSPSNKVTEKGKDVELRCDPISGHTALYWYRQSLGQGLEFLIYFQGNSAPDKSGLPSDRFSAERTGGSVSTLTIQRTQQEDSAVYLCASSSPAQGGYGYTFGSGTRLTVV.

CDR3 in DNA: TGTGCCAGCAGTGATACAGCCCGGGGAGGCTACACCTTC. This codes for CASSDTARGGYTF. The rearrangement uses TRBV6-1 and TRBJ1-2, with D unclear. This CDR3 region has 13 residues. The germline V gene encodes CDR1 MNHNS and CDR2 SASEGT. V was shortened by 3 bases and J by 8 bases, with 13 bases between the two germline ends.

The J gene is TRBJ2-1, the V gene TRBV28; TRBD1 might be the D (5 bases). CDR3 length: 14 residues. CDR1 is MDHEN and CDR2 is SYDVKM in the germline V gene. V lost 2 bases, J lost 1 base, and 6 bases lay in between. The CDR3 spells CASSLQGSYNEQFF. DNA for the CDR3: TGTGCCAGCAGTTTACAGGGATCCTACAATGAGCAGTTCTTC.

V usage is TRBV6-5 and J usage is TRBJ1-5; D not certain. The CDR3 consists of 15 residues. V lost 6 bases, J lost 3 bases, and 15 bases lay in between. Per germline, CDR1 MNHEY and CDR2 SVGAGI. This CDR3 is CASRSGGGYNQPQHF. The CDR3 DNA follows: TGTGCCAGCAGGTCGGGAGGAGGATACAATCAGCCCCAGCATTTT.

The chain has TRBV6-5 and TRBJ2-7, with D maybe TRBD1 (5 bases). Looked up from germline, CDR1 is MNHEY and CDR2 is SVGAGI. The CDR3 consists of 16 residues. Trimming removed 4 bases from V and 4 bases from J, with 20 bases in between. The CDR3 DNA reads TGTGCCAGCAGTTTACTAATCACAGGTATTCTTTACGAGCAGTACTTC. Translated: CASSLLITGILYEQYF.

The chain carries TRBV2 and TRBJ2-5; 10 bases align to TRBD2. The V and J ends lost 4 bases and 6 bases, in that order; junction bases with no gene match: 8. The CDR3 totals 15 residues. The germline V gene encodes CDR1 SNHLY and CDR2 FYNNEI. The CDR3 DNA follows: TGTGCCAGCAGTGGCCATCTAGCGGGGGTGAAGACCCAGTACTTC. As protein: CASSGHLAGVKTQYF.

This chain links TRBV18 with TRBJ1-6; a possible D gene is TRBD1 (5 bases). V lost 5 bases, J lost 8 bases, and 16 bases lay in between. This CDR3 has 15 amino acids. In germline, CDR1 is KGHSH, CDR2 LQKENI. The CDR3 nucleotides read TGTGCCAGCTCAGCCCTCGGGGGGGGTGATTCACCCCTCCACTTT. This sequence encodes CASSALGGGDSPLHF.

This rearrangement joins TRBV7-6 to TRBJ2-1; 7 bases are a match to TRBD2. The CDR3 totals 17 residues. CDR1 and CDR2 (germline): SGHVS, FNYEAQ. V trimming: 1 base; J trimming: 1 base; junction bases outside the gene matches: 7. DNA of the CDR3: TGTGCCAGCAGCTTAGATGTGAGCGGGAAATCCTACAATGAGCAGTTCTTC. Translating it yields CASSLDVSGKSYNEQFF.

The rearrangement links TRBV10-2 to TRBJ1-2; D gene unclear. The CDR3 is 12 amino acids. Germline assignment: CDR1 WSHSY and CDR2 SAAADI. Trimming removed 5 bases at V and 4 bases at J, with 8 bases between. This chain's CDR3 is CASSRELYGYTF. The CDR3 coding sequence is TGCGCCAGCAGTCGGGAACTCTATGGCTACACCTTC.

The count of this clone is one. The V call is TRBV18, the J call TRBJ1-2, with TRBD1 matching 10 bases. CDR3 size: 14 residues. Unmatched junction bases numbered 3, after V lost 0 bases and J lost 8 bases. Looked up from germline, CDR1 is KGHSH and CDR2 is LQKENI. The DNA of the CDR3 is TGTGCCAGCTCACCACCCGGACAGGGGGGCGGCTACACCTTC. As protein: CASSPPGQGGGYTF.

This clone came up a few times. This rearrangement joins TRBV11-2 to TRBJ1-2; D perhaps matches TRBD1 (6 bases). In germline, CDR1 is SGHAT, CDR2 FQNNGV. V was cut by 0 bases and J by 4 bases, with 18 bases left in between. The length of the CDR3 is 17 residues. CDR3 residues: CASSLDIREGQSYGYTF. CDR3 DNA sequence: TGTGCCAGCAGCTTAGATATTAGGGAAGGACAGAGCTATGGCTACACCTTC. Based on the CDR3 plus reference TRBV11-2 and TRBJ1-2, the full variable domain is EAGVAQSPRYKIIEKRQSVAFWCNPISGHATLYWYQQILGQGPKLLIQFQNNGVVDDSQLPKDRFSAERLKGVDSTLKIQPAKLEDSAVYLCASSLDIREGQSYGYTFGSGTRLTVV.

The chain links TRBV25-1 to TRBJ2-7; tentative D call: TRBD2 (5 bases). The CDR3 runs to 15 residues. Between the trimmed V and J ends, which lost 3 bases and 2 bases, there was a span of 14 bases. CDR1 and CDR2 (germline): MGHDK, SYGVNS. The DNA of the CDR3 is TGTGCCAGCAGTGACACGACCCGAGGGACCTACGAGCAGTACTTC. This codes for CASSDTTRGTYEQYF.

The chain carries TRBV15 and TRBJ2-1; 7 bases align to TRBD2. Germline assignment: CDR1 LNHNV and CDR2 YYDKDF (reference sequence). The CDR3 is 16 residues long. Trimming cost V 5 bases and J 4 bases; bases outside gene matches: 11. The CDR3 DNA reads TGTGCCACCAGCGTACCCGTCGGCGGGGGATACAATGAGCAGTTCTTC. It codes for CATSVPVGGGYNEQFF.

The V gene is TRBV11-3, the J gene TRBJ1-1; TRBD1 might be the D (5 bases). Germline V gene data show CDR1 as SGHNT and CDR2 as YENEEA. CDR3 length: 15 amino acids. Trimming took off 4 bases at V and 6 bases at J, with 18 bases between the two ends. Written as DNA, the CDR3 is TGTGCCAGCAGCTCATCTAGGGGTTTGGGCGCTGAAGCTTTCTTT. This encodes CASSSSRGLGAEAFF. The full variable domain, completed using reference TRBV11-3 and TRBJ1-1, is EAGVVQSPRYKIIEKKQPVAFWCNPISGHNTLYWYLQNLGQGPELLIRYENEEAVDDSQLPKDRFSAERLKGVDSTLKIQPAELGDSAVYLCASSSSRGLGAEAFFGQGTRLTVV.